The present TCR beta chain was sequenced within a study of OX40 agonist ivuxolimab in advanced cancers. Study-wide background: 30% to 40% of patients had received prior checkpoint inhibitor therapy.

This clone was picked up one time. The repertoire was sequenced with immunoSEQ multiplex PCR; TCRdb's copy has only in-frame clones and lacks some. Here the sample spans over 65,000 clones, 90% being singletons. J was trimmed by 2 bases and V by 4 bases; bases with no gene match: 5. There are 16 residues in the CDR3. From germline, CDR1 is MNHNY and CDR2 SVGAGI (reference sequence). The starting material was CD4+ or CD8+ T cells sorted from blood, obtained in a trial of the OX40 agonist ivuxolimab. The sequence came from an adult with an advanced solid tumor such as melanoma, head and neck, liver or kidney cancer. The chain employs TRBV6-6 and TRBJ2-1; 10 bases line up with TRBD2. The CDR3 loop is CASSSLAGVTYNEQFF. In DNA, the CDR3 is TGTGCCAGCAGTTCCCTAGCGGGAGTAACCTACAATGAGCAGTTCTTC.